This is a list of T cell receptor beta chains from one sample in a study of blood T cell repertoires in COVID-19. Repertoires were generated with immunoSEQ multiplex PCR, while TCRdb's copy carries only in-frame clones and drops some. The sample carries some 390,000 clones, 80% to 90% recorded once. What was sequenced was PBMCs or T cells enriched from blood (not recorded which). All receptors derive from a man aged 25-45 years who had recovered from COVID-19. CDR3s include the opening cysteine and the closing phenylalanine or tryptophan. A D gene is named only where the DNA matches it firmly. A row's size may be missing; if present it is once, few, many or a size class.

J gene	V gene	D gene	clone size	CDR3 DNA	CDR3 protein
TRBJ2-1	TRBV3-1/TRBV3-2	NA	NA	TGTGCCAGCAGACCAACAGGTAACAATGAGCAGTTCTTC	CASRPTGNNEQFF
TRBJ2-7	TRBV4-1	NA	NA	TGCGCCAGCACCCCCAGCCCCCGACAGTTGGACGACTACGAGCAGTACTTC	CASTPSPRQLDDYEQYF
TRBJ1-6	TRBV6-2/TRBV6-3	NA	NA	TGTGCCAGCAGCCCAGGGAGCACTTCACCCCTCCACTTT	CASSPGSTSPLHF
TRBJ2-2	TRBV5-1	NA	NA	TGCGCCAGCAGCCTTACCGGGTCGGGCACCGGGGAGCTGTTTTTT	CASSLTGSGTGELFF
TRBJ2-7	TRBV12-5	TRBD1	NA	TGTGCTAGGGACGACAGGGAATGTGACGAGCAGTACTTC	CARDDRECDEQYF
TRBJ1-4	TRBV5-1	NA	NA	TGCGCCAGCAGCTTCCAGGGTAATGAAAAACTGTTTTTT	CASSFQGNEKLFF
TRBJ1-4	TRBV28	TRBD1	NA	TGTGCCAGCAGTGGATCCGGGACAGGGGGCGGAAAACTGTTTTTT	CASSGSGTGGGKLFF
TRBJ1-2	TRBV18	NA	NA	TGTGCCAGCTCGGCACCATTATATGGCTACACCTTC	CASSAPLYGYTF
TRBJ1-2	TRBV18	NA	NA	TGTGCCAGCTCACCAGGAGAGAACTATGGCTACACCTTC	CASSPGENYGYTF
TRBJ1-2	TRBV27	NA	NA	TGTGCCAGCAGTTTACGGCAGGGGAGCTATGGCTACACCTTC	CASSLRQGSYGYTF
TRBJ2-2	TRBV4-1	NA	NA	TGCGCCAGCAGCCCCACAGGGCTGGGGGCCGGGGAGCTGTTTTTT	CASSPTGLGAGELFF
TRBJ1-6	TRBV2	TRBD1	NA	TGTGCCAGCAGTTCAGGGGGCGATTCACCCCTCCACTTT	CASSSGGDSPLHF
TRBJ1-2	TRBV7-9	TRBD1	NA	TGTGCCAGCAGGACAGGGAATAACTATGGCTACACCTTC	CASRTGNNYGYTF
TRBJ2-2	TRBV5-1	NA	NA	TGCGCCAGCAGCTTGGTGGCCACCGGGGAGCTGTTTTTT	CASSLVATGELFF
TRBJ2-5	TRBV5-1	TRBD1	NA	TGCGCCAGCAGCTTGGGACAGGGTTTACAGACCCAGTACTTC	CASSLGQGLQTQYF
TRBJ2-1	TRBV7-9	NA	few	TGTGCCAGCAGCCAGGACTTGGGATATGATGAGCAGTTCTTC	CASSQDLGYDEQFF
TRBJ1-2	TRBV6-5	NA	NA	TGTGCCAGCAGTTACTCGATAGGGGACTATGGCTACACCTTC	CASSYSIGDYGYTF
TRBJ1-2	TRBV24-1	TRBD1	NA	TGTGCCACCAGTGAGAGACAGGGGGCTAACTATGGCTACACCTTC	CATSERQGANYGYTF
TRBJ1-6	TRBV28	NA	once	TGTGCCAGCAACGCGGCCCCGGGGGGGAATTCACCCCTCCACTTT	CASNAAPGGNSPLHF
TRBJ2-2	TRBV7-9	TRBD2	once	TGTGCCAGCAGCGGATGGACTAGCGGGAGGGGTACCGGGGAGCTGTTTTTT	CASSGWTSGRGTGELFF
TRBJ1-5	TRBV19	NA	NA	TGTGCCAGCGTACCCCTTGGAGGGAGCAATCAGCCCCAGCATTTT	CASVPLGGSNQPQHF
TRBJ2-7	TRBV23-1	TRBD2	NA	TGCGCCAGCAGTCCAGCTAGCGGAGGATTATCCTACGAGCAGTACTTC	CASSPASGGLSYEQYF
TRBJ2-7	TRBV28	NA	NA	TGTGCCAGCAGACCTCGGGGTTCGGTGTTCTACGAGCAGTACTTC	CASRPRGSVFYEQYF
TRBJ2-1	TRBV18	TRBD1	NA	TGTGCCAGCTGTCCCGGACAGGGCGATTTCAATGAGCAGTTCTTC	CASCPGQGDFNEQFF
TRBJ1-2	TRBV3-1/TRBV3-2	TRBD1	NA	TGTGCCAGCAGCCAGACAGGGGGCGGTGGCTACACCTTC	CASSQTGGGGYTF
TRBJ1-2	TRBV4-2	NA	NA	TGTGCCAGCAGCCAAGATACAGGGAATCCCTCGGGGGGCTACACCTTC	CASSQDTGNPSGGYTF
TRBJ2-7	TRBV6-5	NA	NA	TGTGCCAGCAAGCCGGGACTGCCGGCTTTCGAGCAGTACTTC	CASKPGLPAFEQYF
TRBJ1-5	TRBV6-1	NA	NA	TGTGCCAGCAGTGAATCCCTCAGTCATCAGCCCCAGCATTTT	CASSESLSHQPQHF
TRBJ2-2	TRBV6-5	TRBD1	few	TGTGCCAGCAGTTACTCGCGGACAGGGATCACCGGGGAGCTGTTTTTT	CASSYSRTGITGELFF
TRBJ2-7	TRBV6-5	TRBD2	NA	TGTGCCAGCAGTTCCCCGGGGGGGTACGAGCAGTACTTC	CASSSPGGYEQYF
TRBJ1-2	TRBV3-1/TRBV3-2	NA	NA	TGTGCCAGCAGGGATAATACAGGGTCCTATGGCTACACCTTC	CASRDNTGSYGYTF
TRBJ2-2	TRBV14	TRBD1	NA	TGTGCCATCGGGACAGGGGCCGTTCCGGGGACCGGGGAGCTGTTTTTT	CAIGTGAVPGTGELFF
TRBJ2-1	TRBV5-3	TRBD2	NA	TGTGCCAGAAGCCGCGGGAGCGTCTATGAGCAGTTCTTC	CARSRGSVYEQFF
TRBJ1-1	TRBV3-1/TRBV3-2	NA	once	TGTGCCAGCAGCCAACACCTTCAGGGTACAGCTTTCTTT	CASSQHLQGTAFF
TRBJ2-5	TRBV7-9	TRBD1	NA	TGTGCCAGCAGCTTCCCGACAGGGGGCGGCGTGACCCAGTACTTC	CASSFPTGGGVTQYF
TRBJ2-1	TRBV12-3/TRBV12-4	TRBD2	once	TGTGCCAGCAGGCGGGAGAACTACAATGAGCAGTTCTTC	CASRRENYNEQFF
TRBJ1-1	TRBV7-9	NA	NA	TGTGCCAGCAGCCTACCTGGGAACACTGAAGCTTTCTTT	CASSLPGNTEAFF
TRBJ1-2	TRBV27	NA	NA	TGTGCCAGCAAACTGGAGGGCTACACCTTC	CASKLEGYTF
TRBJ2-3	TRBV9	TRBD1	NA	TGTGCCAGCAGCAGAACCCCGGGACAGGGGGCAGATACGCAGTATTTT	CASSRTPGQGADTQYF
TRBJ2-7	TRBV9	TRBD2	NA	TGTGCCAGCAGCGGGGGACTAGCGGGAGAACCTCAGTCCGAGCAGTACTTC	CASSGGLAGEPQSEQYF
TRBJ2-7	TRBV7-8	NA	NA	TGTGCCAGCAGCTTAGTTAGCGCGTCCTACGAGCAGTACTTC	CASSLVSASYEQYF
TRBJ1-4	TRBV2	NA	NA	TGTGCCAGCAGTGAAAGGGTGAGCGGAAAACTGTTTTTT	CASSERVSGKLFF
TRBJ1-2	TRBV2	NA	NA	TGTGCCAGCAGTGATAACAGCGGATATGGCTACACCTTC	CASSDNSGYGYTF
TRBJ1-5	TRBV6-1	NA	NA	TGTGCCAGCAGTGAGCAGGGTGGGGGCAATCAGCCCCAGCATTTT	CASSEQGGGNQPQHF
TRBJ2-7	TRBV6-1	TRBD1	NA	TGTGCCAGCAGTGAAGGGACAGGGGCCTACGAGCAGTACTTC	CASSEGTGAYEQYF
TRBJ1-2	TRBV24-1	NA	NA	TGTGCCACCGCGGCTAGAGGGGGAGGCTACACCTTC	CATAARGGGYTF
TRBJ1-5	TRBV6-1	NA	NA	TGTGCCAGCAGTGGAGGTGTGGATACTTTAATCAATCAGCCCCAGCATTTT	CASSGGVDTLINQPQHF
TRBJ1-1	TRBV5-1	NA	NA	TGCGCCAGCAGCTACAACGAGAACACTGAAGCTTTCTTT	CASSYNENTEAFF
TRBJ1-4	TRBV19	NA	NA	TGTGCCAGTAGTACCCGGACACGTGAAAAACTGTTTTTT	CASSTRTREKLFF
TRBJ2-2	TRBV7-9	TRBD1	NA	TGTGCCAGCAGCTTGGGACAGGGCGGCACCGGGGAGCTGTTTTTT	CASSLGQGGTGELFF
TRBJ2-3	TRBV29-1	TRBD1	NA	TGCAGTGGGCGCAGGACAGGGGGCGAGAGTGCAGATACGCAGTATTTT	CSGRRTGGESADTQYF
TRBJ2-1	TRBV11-1	TRBD1	NA	TGTGCCAGCAGCCCCTTCGGACAGGCCTACAATGAGCAGTTCTTC	CASSPFGQAYNEQFF
TRBJ1-4	TRBV7-8	TRBD1	NA	TGTGCCAGCAGCGCCTGGGGACAGCCGAATGAAAAACTGTTTTTT	CASSAWGQPNEKLFF
TRBJ1-2	TRBV10-3	NA	NA	TGTGCCATCAGTGATGGGACAAACTATGGCTACACCTTC	CAISDGTNYGYTF